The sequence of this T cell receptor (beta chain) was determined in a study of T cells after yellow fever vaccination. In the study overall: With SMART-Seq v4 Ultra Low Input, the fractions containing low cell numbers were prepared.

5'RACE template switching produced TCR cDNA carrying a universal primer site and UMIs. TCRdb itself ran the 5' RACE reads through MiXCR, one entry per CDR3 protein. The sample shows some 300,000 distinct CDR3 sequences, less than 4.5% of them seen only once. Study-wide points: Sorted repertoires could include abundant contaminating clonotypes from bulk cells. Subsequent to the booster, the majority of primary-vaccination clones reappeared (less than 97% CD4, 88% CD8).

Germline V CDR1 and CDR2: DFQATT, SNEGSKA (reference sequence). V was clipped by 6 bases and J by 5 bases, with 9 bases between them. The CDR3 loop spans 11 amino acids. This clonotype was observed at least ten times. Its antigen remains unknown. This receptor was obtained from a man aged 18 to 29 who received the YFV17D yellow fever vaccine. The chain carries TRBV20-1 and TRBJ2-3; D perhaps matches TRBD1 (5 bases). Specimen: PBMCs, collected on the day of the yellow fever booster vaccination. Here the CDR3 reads CSAETGDTQYF. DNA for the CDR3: TGCAGTGCGGAAACAGGAGATACGCAGTATTTT.